These 25 T cell receptor beta chains share one sample of origin, sequenced in a study of blood T cell repertoires in COVID-19. Method: immunoSEQ multiplex PCR; TCRdb's copy keeps in-frame clones and lacks some. The sample lists about 190,000 clones, around 87% occurring once. Sequencing input: peripheral blood. The receptors derive from a man aged 35-49 years with active or convalescent COVID-19.

Regarding this clone: The junction departs from the called germline gene at one end, perhaps through a read error. The chain combines TRBV19 with TRBJ1-3; maybe TRBD1 (6 bases). The germline V gene encodes CDR1 LNHDA and CDR2 SQIVND (reference sequence). The CDR3 has 13 residues. The CDR3 DNA is TGTGCCAGTAGTCTCCGGGACAATGACGTGAAGGATTTT. It yields the protein CASSLRDNDVKDF. Together with reference TRBV19 and TRBJ1-3, the CDR3 gives the full variable domain: DGGITQSPKYLFRKEGQNVTLSCEQNLNHDAMYWYRQDPGQGLRLIYYSQIVNDFQKGDIAEGYSVSREKKESFPLTVTSAQKNPTAFYLCASSLRDNDVKDFGEGSWLTVV.

V and J are TRBV6-1 and TRBJ1-5, with a weak D call TRBD1 (6 bases). This CDR3 has 15 amino acids. Trimming took off 1 base at V and 4 bases at J, with 11 bases between the two ends. The germline V gene has CDR1 MNHNS and CDR2 SASEGT. CDR3 nucleotides: TGTGCCAGCAGTGAAGGGTACAGGGTGAATCAGCCCCAGCATTTT. Amino acids: CASSEGYRVNQPQHF.

V is TRBV9 and J is TRBJ1-6; no clear D gene. CDR1 and CDR2 (germline): SGDLS, YYNGEE. This CDR3 contains 13 residues. V lost 4 bases, J lost 7 bases, and 9 bases lay in between. This CDR3 is CASSPEINSPLHF. The CDR3 coding sequence is TGTGCCAGCAGCCCGGAGATAAATTCACCCCTCCACTTT.

This chain links TRBV4-3 with TRBJ2-7; possibly TRBD1 for D (5 bases). CDR3 length equals 15 residues. The germline V and J ends were trimmed by 4 bases and 4 bases, with 17 bases remaining between them. Germline-derived CDR1 and CDR2 are LGHNA and YSLEER. The DNA of the CDR3 is TGCGCCAGCAGCCCCCACGGACACACATTTTACGAGCAGTACTTC. It encodes CASSPHGHTFYEQYF.

J is TRBJ1-4 and V is TRBV30, with TRBD1 matching over 8 bases. This CDR3 spans 15 amino acids. Per germline, CDR1 GTSNPN and CDR2 SVGIG (reference sequence). The J segment lost 8 bases and the V segment lost 6 bases, leaving 14 bases of the junction unmatched. The CDR3 DNA reads TGTGCCTGCCAAATAACCCAGGGGGCCCGGGAAAAACTGTTTTTT. Translated, it gives CACQITQGAREKLFF.

On this clone itself: Within the sample, other DNA sequences also encode this same CDR3. The genes are TRBV12-3 or TRBV12-4 and TRBJ2-1, with a weak D call TRBD2 (6 bases). Trimming removed 1 base from V and 8 bases from J, with 9 bases in between. The CDR3 totals 13 residues. CDR3 DNA sequence: TGTGCCAGCAGTTTAGGCGGGGCAGATGAGCAGTTCTTC. Encoded protein: CASSLGGADEQFF.

This clone was observed a single time. The V and J genes are TRBV7-9 and TRBJ1-2, with D possibly TRBD1 on 5 matching bases. The CDR3 covers 13 residues. The V and J ends lost 0 bases and 8 bases respectively, with 10 bases between them. Germline V gene lookup returns CDR1 SEHNR and CDR2 FQNEAQ (reference sequence). The CDR3, as DNA: TGTGCCAGCAGCTTAGCCGGGGGATGGGGCTACACCTTC. Amino acid sequence: CASSLAGGWGYTF.

In this sample, this clone turned up a few times. This specimen includes other DNA sequences encoding the same CDR3. The J gene is TRBJ1-5, the V gene TRBV3-1 (or the pseudogene TRBV3-2); D call uncertain. V lost 1 base and J 6 bases, leaving 4 bases between the germline ends. From germline, CDR1 is LGHDT and CDR2 YNNKEL (reference sequence). The CDR3 has 12 residues. CDR3 nucleotide sequence: TGTGCCAGCAGCCAAGGCAGTCAGCCCCAGCATTTT. It is translated as CASSQGSQPQHF.

The chain is built from TRBV2 and TRBJ2-5; 13 bases map to TRBD2. Germline assignment: CDR1 SNHLY and CDR2 FYNNEI. CDR3 length equals 14 residues. V trimming: 6 bases; J trimming: 5 bases; junction bases outside the gene matches: 3. The CDR3 sequence: CASRGTSGDETQYF. CDR3 DNA: TGTGCCAGCAGAGGGACTAGCGGGGACGAGACCCAGTACTTC.

This sequence joins TRBV7-9 and TRBJ1-6, with 10 positions matching TRBD1. The CDR3 runs 15 residues. Germline V gives CDR1 SEHNR, CDR2 FQNEAQ (reference sequence). The junction had 7 bases not matched to a gene; V was cut back by 4 bases and J by 10 bases. Written as DNA, the CDR3 is TGTGCCAGCAGCTCCGGGACAGGGGAATGGTCACCCCTCCACTTT. Protein: CASSSGTGEWSPLHF.

V and J are TRBV7-2 and TRBJ1-5; 9 bases are a match to TRBD1. Germline loops: CDR1 SGHTA, CDR2 FQGNSA. The CDR3 loop spans 16 amino acids. V was pared by 2 bases and J by 7 bases, with 9 bases of the junction left unmatched. CDR3 in amino acids: CASSLSQGARGQPQHF. Here the CDR3 DNA reads TGTGCCAGCAGCTTATCACAGGGGGCAAGGGGGCAGCCCCAGCATTTT.

The chain is built from TRBV6-4 and TRBJ1-6; maybe TRBD1 (5 bases). The CDR3 sequence is 14 residues long. CDR1 and CDR2 from the germline V gene are MRHNA and SNTAGT. Between the trimmed V and J ends, which lost 2 bases and 9 bases, there was a span of 11 bases. The CDR3 bases are TGTGCCAGCAGTGACCAGTTCGGGGGTTCACCCCTCCACTTT. It specifies CASSDQFGGSPLHF.

This rearrangement joins TRBV11-2 to TRBJ2-7; 7 bases agree with TRBD2. J gave up 4 bases and V 0 bases, and 3 bases lay outside the gene matches. CDR3 length equals 14 residues. Per germline, CDR1 SGHAT and CDR2 FQNNGV. The CDR3 loop is CASSLEPSGYEQYF. The CDR3 bases are TGTGCCAGCAGCTTAGAGCCTAGCGGTTACGAGCAGTACTTC. Drawing the rest from reference TRBV11-2 and TRBJ2-7, the complete variable domain is EAGVAQSPRYKIIEKRQSVAFWCNPISGHATLYWYQQILGQGPKLLIQFQNNGVVDDSQLPKDRFSAERLKGVDSTLKIQPAKLEDSAVYLCASSLEPSGYEQYFGPGTRLTVT.

This chain links TRBV27 with TRBJ2-3; TRBD1 matches 7 bases. The germline V gene has CDR1 MNHEY and CDR2 SMNVEV (reference sequence). With 2 bases clipped from V and 5 bases from J, the junction kept 13 bases outside the gene matches. This CDR3 contains 17 residues. The CDR3 is CASSLLSGTETRDTQYF. CDR3 nucleotides: TGTGCCAGCAGTTTACTATCCGGGACAGAGACGAGAGATACGCAGTATTTT.

This clone was seen a handful of times. The rearrangement joins TRBV11-2 to TRBJ2-7; tentative D call: TRBD1 (6 bases). Germline V gene lookup returns CDR1 SGHAT and CDR2 FQNNGV. There are 13 residues in the CDR3. Trimming removed 6 bases at V and 6 bases at J, with 15 bases between. The DNA of the CDR3 is TGTGCCAGCAGAGATACAGGGTTCCCCGAGCAGTACTTC. This encodes CASRDTGFPEQYF.

The chain has TRBV28 and TRBJ2-3; the match to TRBD1 covers 7 bases. The CDR3 runs 13 residues. V dropped 3 bases and J dropped 6; count of bases not matched to a gene: 3. The germline gives CDR1 MDHEN, CDR2 SYDVKM. This chain's CDR3 is CASSLRGPDTQYF. DNA of the CDR3: TGTGCCAGCAGTTTGAGGGGGCCCGATACGCAGTATTTT.

This chain links TRBV2 with TRBJ1-1; no clear D gene. This CDR3 comprises 13 residues. Trimming removed 9 bases at V and 6 bases at J, with 17 bases between. Germline CDR1 SNHLY, CDR2 FYNNEI. This CDR3 reads CARQPGVPPEAFF. The DNA for the CDR3 is TGTGCCAGACAACCCGGGGTCCCCCCTGAAGCTTTCTTT.

The rearrangement joins TRBV30 to TRBJ2-2, with D perhaps TRBD1 (5 bases). V was cut by 2 bases and J by 6 bases, with 13 bases left in between. Germline lookup yields CDR1 GTSNPN and CDR2 SVGIG (reference sequence). The CDR3 runs to 14 residues. Here the CDR3 reads CAWSKGAWSGELFF. CDR3 DNA: TGTGCCTGGAGTAAAGGGGCGTGGTCCGGGGAGCTGTTTTTT.

The CDR3 sequence: CASSFWQAETQYF. As DNA, the CDR3 is TGCGCCAGCAGCTTCTGGCAGGCAGAGACCCAGTACTTC. The V call is TRBV5-1, the J call TRBJ2-5; D is uncertain. CDR3 length equals 13 residues. Trimming removed 2 bases from V and 4 bases from J, with 9 bases in between. Germline V CDR1 and CDR2: SGHRS, YFSETQ.

The chain joins TRBV6-2 or TRBV6-3 to TRBJ1-1; 7 bases agree with TRBD1. The junction had 8 bases not matched to a gene; V was cut back by 2 bases and J by 8 bases. This CDR3 is built from 14 residues. CDR1 and CDR2 (germline): MNHEY, SVGEGT. CDR3 nucleotide sequence: TGTGCCAGCAGTTACCCACCGGGACAGCGGGAAGCTTTCTTT. Translated, it gives CASSYPPGQREAFF.

The V and J genes are TRBV5-5 and TRBJ1-1; D possibly corresponds to TRBD1 (6 bases). With 1 base removed from V and 2 bases from J, the gap between germline ends came to 12 bases. The length of the CDR3 is 15 residues. CDR1 is SGHKS and CDR2 is YYEKEE in the germline V gene (reference sequence). The CDR3 loop reads CASSLRGQFNTEAFF. The CDR3 bases are TGTGCCAGCAGCTTGAGAGGACAGTTTAACACTGAAGCTTTCTTT.

This chain joins TRBV6-2 or TRBV6-3 and TRBJ1-2, with 7 nucleotides matching TRBD1. J was trimmed by 1 base and V by 6 bases; bases with no gene match: 8. The germline CDR1 and CDR2 sequences are MNHEY and SVGEGT. The CDR3 sequence is 15 residues long. The CDR3 loop is CASSPRDRNNYGYTF. As DNA, the CDR3 is TGTGCCAGCAGCCCCCGGGACAGAAATAACTATGGCTACACCTTC.

The V gene is TRBV7-2, the J gene TRBJ2-1, with 14 bases fitting TRBD2. The CDR3 is 19 amino acids. The junction had 6 bases not matched to a gene; V was cut back by 1 base and J by 1 base. Germline CDR1 reads SGHTA; CDR2 reads FQGNSA. CDR3 nucleotide sequence: TGTGCCAGCAGCTTAGTTGGACTAGCGGGGGGATTGTCCTACAATGAGCAGTTCTTC. This translates into CASSLVGLAGGLSYNEQFF.

The V gene is TRBV2, the J gene TRBJ1-5; D is possibly TRBD1 (5 bases). CDR1 and CDR2 (germline): SNHLY, FYNNEI. V was pared by 8 bases and J by 5 bases, with 10 bases between. The CDR3 runs to 12 residues. The CDR3 DNA follows: TGTGCCAGCGCAAGGGGCGATCAGCCCCAGCATTTT. Its protein product is CASARGDQPQHF.

In its sample, this clone was seen once. V is TRBV4-1 and J is TRBJ1-4; TRBD1 is a possible D gene (6 bases). CDR3 size: 17 residues. The germline V gene has CDR1 MGHRA and CDR2 YSYEKL. V was trimmed by 1 base and J by 7 bases, leaving 19 bases between them. The CDR3 nucleotides read TGCGCCAGCAGCCAAGCCTCGACAGGCGGGTTGAGTGAAAAACTGTTTTTT. Encoded protein: CASSQASTGGLSEKLFF.